This T cell receptor beta chain was sequenced in a study of response to subunit inactivated influenza vaccine (dated 2018 in TCRdb). Study-wide context: To follow how T cells responded to a trivalent subunit inactivated influenza vaccine, the researchers relied on deep quantitative profiling of the T cell receptor repertoire.

A remark on this clonotype: Its binding antigen is unknown. Per-base qualities were not stored, and no clone one base away is much larger.

Points the paper makes about the study in general: The authors suggested that each seasonal influenza vaccination may recruit only a limited number of new T cells.

Taken from the germline V gene, the CDR1 and CDR2 loops are MNHNS and SASEGT. The CDR3, from cysteine to phenylalanine, totals 14 residues. Here the CDR3 DNA is all that survives: 42 bases in frame from base 1. Deletion took 5 bases off V and 3 bases off J, with a span of 13 bases between the germline ends. The library was produced with RT-PCR. Sequencer: Illumina HiSeq 2500. The public reads were reprocessed in TCRdb via fastp at Q25 and MiXCR, keeping in-frame beta chains. CDR3 protein duplicates are merged, each entry listing the most common genes and DNA. The sample records under 850,000 distinct CDR3 sequences, less than 20% of which are singletons. Of the sample, roughly a tenth is held by the ten largest clones.

The TCR comes from a man between 45 and 60 years old who received an inactivated influenza vaccine. Donor details come from another sample of the same person, matched by shared clones. This chain joins TRBV6-1 to TRBJ2-5; no confident D gene assignment can be made. The specimen was PBMCs from blood, collected about 5 days after vaccination. The nucleotide sequence is TGTGCCAGCAGTCCCTCTTTCCGAAAAGAGACCCAGTACTTC. This is translated as CASSPSFRKETQYF.